Listed below are T cell receptor beta chains from one sample, sequenced in a study of cytomegalovirus exposure and HLA in healthy donors. Profiled with immunoSEQ multiplex PCR; TCRdb holds only in-frame clones, not every one. The sample lists 100,000 to 150,000 clones; 77% were seen once. The specimen sequenced was PBMCs. The receptors originated from a human donor in good health. Both conserved end residues are part of each CDR3. D genes are given only for firm matches. For some rows the clone size is stated as once, few or many, or as a class when expanded; others skip it.

.,TRBD2,TRBV2,TRBJ2-1,CASGRVIYNEQFF,TGTGCCAGCGGGAGGGTAATATACAATGAGCAGTTCTTC
.,.,TRBV29-1,TRBJ2-3,CSARRTESTDTQYF,TGCAGCGCCCGAAGGACAGAGAGCACAGATACGCAGTATTTT
.,TRBD1,TRBV2,TRBJ1-5,CASTQGGNQPQHF,TGTGCCAGCACCCAGGGGGGCAATCAGCCCCAGCATTTT
once,TRBD1,TRBV7-9,TRBJ1-1,CASSRGQGRTEAFF,TGTGCCAGCAGCCGGGGACAGGGTCGGACTGAAGCTTTCTTT
once,TRBD1,TRBV5-6,TRBJ2-5,CASSPRRQGAKETQYF,TGTGCCAGCAGTCCTAGGCGGCAGGGGGCGAAGGAGACCCAGTACTTC
few,TRBD2,TRBV7-2,TRBJ2-6,CASSPGTNGANVLTF,TGTGCCAGCAGCCCAGGGACTAATGGGGCCAACGTCCTGACTTTC
once,.,TRBV5-6,TRBJ2-7,CASSLAFVSYEQYF,TGTGCCAGCAGCTTGGCCTTTGTCTCCTACGAGCAGTACTTC
few,TRBD2,TRBV7-6,TRBJ2-2,CASSLGSGVTGELFF,TGTGCCAGCAGCTTAGGCAGCGGGGTAACCGGGGAGCTGTTTTTT
once,TRBD1,TRBV2,TRBJ1-5,CASSRTGGYQPQHF,TGTGCCAGCAGCCGGACAGGGGGTTATCAGCCCCAGCATTTT
.,TRBD1,TRBV27,TRBJ1-5,CASSLSSTGGANQPQHF,TGTGCCAGCAGTTTATCCTCAACAGGGGGAGCCAATCAGCCCCAGCATTTT
.,.,TRBV6-5,TRBJ1-2,CASTPQGSPYYGYTF,TGTGCCAGCACCCCCCAGGGCTCTCCCTACTATGGCTACACCTTC
.,.,TRBV10-2,TRBJ1-2,CASSEGQPYWGYTF,TGCGCCAGCAGTGAGGGACAGCCCTACTGGGGCTACACCTTC
once,TRBD1,TRBV9,TRBJ2-7,CASSPRQGAVRTYEQYF,TGTGCCAGCAGCCCCCGACAGGGGGCGGTTCGAACCTACGAGCAGTACTTC
.,.,TRBV27,TRBJ2-7,CASSLGPSYEQYF,TGTGCCAGCAGTTTAGGCCCTTCCTACGAGCAGTACTTC
.,TRBD2,TRBV5-1,TRBJ2-2,CASSLVTSGFPGTGELFF,TGCGCCAGCAGCCTGGTTACTAGCGGGTTCCCGGGTACCGGGGAGCTGTTTTTT
.,TRBD2,TRBV6-5,TRBJ2-7,CASSYSSSGSLYEQYF,TGTGCCAGCAGTTACTCGTCTAGCGGGAGTTTGTACGAGCAGTACTTC
once,TRBD1,TRBV6-6,TRBJ1-2,CASSTRTDRGGGYTF,TGTGCCAGCAGTACTCGAACCGACAGGGGAGGTGGCTACACCTTC
.,.,TRBV14,TRBJ2-7,CASSQGGGPTGSYEQYF,TGTGCCAGCAGCCAGGGCGGGGGCCCGACGGGTTCCTACGAGCAGTACTTC
once,TRBD2,TRBV2,TRBJ2-5,CASSEPSGKETQYF,TGTGCCAGCAGTGAACCTAGCGGAAAAGAGACCCAGTACTTC
.,.,TRBV21-1,TRBJ2-1,CASRSPDGLAVYEQFF,TGTGCCAGCCGATCCCCAGACGGACTAGCGGTCTATGAGCAGTTCTTC
.,.,TRBV28,TRBJ1-1,CASSLSAGKYTEAFF,TGTGCCAGCAGTTTATCGGCAGGTAAATACACTGAAGCTTTCTTT
.,.,TRBV7-2,TRBJ1-1,CASSREVGNTEAFF,TGTGCCAGCAGCCGAGAGGTGGGGAACACTGAAGCTTTCTTT
.,TRBD2,TRBV6-5,TRBJ2-1,CASSPGGSGEQFF,TGTGCCAGCAGCCCCGGCGGGAGCGGTGAGCAGTTCTTC
.,.,TRBV10-1,TRBJ2-5,CASSDFETQYF,TGCGCCAGCAGTGACTTCGAGACCCAGTACTTC
.,.,TRBV2,TRBJ1-2,CASSERGYGYTF,TGTGCCAGCAGTGAACGGGGCTATGGCTACACCTTC
.,.,TRBV23-1,TRBJ2-7,CASSPHLGGNYEQYF,TGCGCCAGCAGCCCCCATTTGGGAGGAAACTACGAGCAGTACTTC
.,.,TRBV5-1,TRBJ2-2,CASSLRRGNTGELFF,TGCGCCAGCAGCTTGCGCAGGGGAAACACCGGGGAGCTGTTTTTT
.,.,TRBV11-3,TRBJ2-7,CASSLRGSGLGTYEQYF,TGTGCCAGCAGCTTACGGGGTTCTGGGCTGGGGACCTACGAGCAGTACTTC
.,.,TRBV2,TRBJ1-6,CASSLDFYNSPLHF,TGTGCCAGCAGTTTAGACTTCTATAATTCACCCCTCCACTTT
.,.,TRBV11-2,TRBJ2-3,CASNSLRGRRETDTQYF,TGTGCCAGCAACTCTCTCCGAGGGAGGCGGGAAACAGATACGCAGTATTTT
few,.,TRBV19,TRBJ1-1,CASFDRFTTEAFF,TGTGCCAGTTTCGACAGGTTCACGACTGAAGCTTTCTTT
.,.,TRBV14,TRBJ1-2,CASSQGKGVGYTF,TGTGCCAGCAGCCAAGGCAAGGGGGTTGGCTACACCTTC
.,.,TRBV19,TRBJ1-1,CASSIAAGGNTEAFF,TGTGCCAGTAGTATAGCTGCGGGGGGGAACACTGAAGCTTTCTTT
.,.,TRBV7-2,TRBJ2-1,CASSLTRDGYNEQFF,TGTGCCAGCAGCTTAACCCGGGATGGGTACAATGAGCAGTTCTTC
.,.,TRBV6-1,TRBJ2-7,CASWGWRYEQYF,TGTGCCAGCTGGGGTTGGAGGTACGAGCAGTACTTC
.,.,TRBV7-3,TRBJ2-7,CASSPTTVSYEQYF,TGTGCCAGCAGCCCCACGACTGTATCCTACGAGCAGTACTTC
.,TRBD1,TRBV9,TRBJ2-5,CASSVGTGRLETQYF,TGTGCCAGCAGCGTAGGGACAGGGAGGCTAGAGACCCAGTACTTC
once,TRBD1,TRBV5-1,TRBJ1-1,CASSASQGHTEAFF,TGCGCCAGCAGCGCATCACAGGGGCACACTGAAGCTTTCTTT
few,.,TRBV9,TRBJ2-3,CASSVEGLTDTQYF,TGTGCCAGCAGCGTAGAGGGACTCACAGATACGCAGTATTTT
once,TRBD2,TRBV29-1,TRBJ2-1,CSAFSGIIYNEQFF,TGCAGCGCCTTTAGCGGGATCATATACAATGAGCAGTTCTTC
few,.,TRBV5-8,TRBJ2-1,CASTQRGGFNEQFF,TGTGCCAGCACCCAACGGGGTGGGTTCAATGAGCAGTTCTTC
.,.,TRBV5-1,TRBJ2-2,CASSIQTGELFF,TGCGCCAGCAGCATCCAGACCGGGGAGCTGTTTTTT
.,.,TRBV14,TRBJ1-2,CASSQEGEGETYGYTF,TGTGCCAGCAGCCAAGAAGGGGAGGGCGAAACCTATGGCTACACCTTC
.,TRBD2,TRBV5-1,TRBJ2-3,CASSFQTSGSDITQYF,TGCGCCAGCAGCTTCCAGACTAGCGGGAGTGACATTACGCAGTATTTT
.,.,TRBV7-9,TRBJ2-1,CASRPGQRDSYNEQFF,TGTGCCAGCAGGCCTGGACAACGCGACTCCTACAATGAGCAGTTCTTC
.,.,TRBV28,TRBJ1-6,CASSWTRGTLNSPLHF,TGTGCCAGCAGTTGGACTAGAGGGACCTTAAATTCACCCCTCCACTTT
few,TRBD2,TRBV28,TRBJ2-1,CASSLGTSGYNEQFF,TGTGCCAGCAGTTTAGGGACTAGCGGCTACAATGAGCAGTTCTTC